This T cell receptor beta chain comes out of a study of blood T cell repertoires in COVID-19. The wider study: Samples representing acute and convalescent COVID-19 were sourced from the United States, Italy and Spain. The cDNA or gDNA used as material had been derived from T cells, B-cell-depleted T cells, or PBMCs.

Looked up from germline, CDR1 is LGHNA and CDR2 is YNFKEQ. Trimming removed 4 bases at V and 4 bases at J, with 19 bases between. The CDR3 runs to 16 residues. Original data processing: Estimation of nucleated cell counts relied on the amplification of reference gene primers. Generated by immunoSEQ multiplex PCR, the TCRdb table keeps only in-frame clones and is missing some. Clone size and the V and J calls come from that table; the DNA yielded D and trimming. The table includes about 150,000 clones, around 83% detected once. The TCR comes from a woman in her forties or fifties with acute or convalescent COVID-19. The sequencing sample was made of peripheral blood. The chain is built from TRBV4-2 and TRBJ1-1, with D maybe TRBD1 (6 bases). DNA of the CDR3: TGTGCCAGCAGCCGCAACTCCCAGGGGAGAGGCACTGAAGCTTTCTTT. Its protein product is CASSRNSQGRGTEAFF.